The count of the clone carrying this T cell receptor beta chain is one. Assay: immunoSEQ multiplex PCR; the TCRdb copy retains only in-frame clones and omits some. The sample records more than 250,000 clones, about four fifths being singletons. This CDR3 has 13 residues. V shed 2 bases, J shed 10 bases, and the junction held 2 bases outside the gene matches. Germline CDR1 is SGHTA and CDR2 is FQGTGA. These data are taken from a study of blood T cell repertoires in COVID-19. The V and J genes are TRBV7-3 and TRBJ1-6; TRBD1 matches at 7 bases. The source material was PBMCs or T cells enriched from blood (not recorded which). The source of this sequence is a man between 35 and 55 years old who had been exposed to COVID-19. In DNA form, the CDR3 reads TGTGCCAGCAGCTTACAGGGGGGCTCACCCCTCCACTTT. Residues: CASSLQGGSPLHF.